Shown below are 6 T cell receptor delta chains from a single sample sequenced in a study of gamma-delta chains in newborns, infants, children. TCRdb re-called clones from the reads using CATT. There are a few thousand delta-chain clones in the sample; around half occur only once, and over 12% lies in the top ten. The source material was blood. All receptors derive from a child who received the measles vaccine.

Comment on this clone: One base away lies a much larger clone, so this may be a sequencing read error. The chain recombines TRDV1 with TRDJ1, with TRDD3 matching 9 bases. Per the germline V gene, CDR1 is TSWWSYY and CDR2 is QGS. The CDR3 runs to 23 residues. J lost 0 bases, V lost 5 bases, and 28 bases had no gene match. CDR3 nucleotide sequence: TGTGCTCTTGGGAAACCCCTTTTCCGTGTGCTGGATCACTGGGGGAACGACACCGATAAACTCATCTTT. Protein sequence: CALGKPLFRVLDHWGNDTDKLIF.

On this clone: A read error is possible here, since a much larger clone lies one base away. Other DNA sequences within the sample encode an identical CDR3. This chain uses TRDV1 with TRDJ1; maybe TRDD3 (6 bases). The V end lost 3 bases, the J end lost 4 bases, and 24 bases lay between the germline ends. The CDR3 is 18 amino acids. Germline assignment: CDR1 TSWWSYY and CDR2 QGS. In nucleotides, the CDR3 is TGTGCTCTTGGGGATTCTACAACGTATTGGGGGTGGGTCGATAAACTCATCTTT. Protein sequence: CALGDSTTYWGWVDKLIF.

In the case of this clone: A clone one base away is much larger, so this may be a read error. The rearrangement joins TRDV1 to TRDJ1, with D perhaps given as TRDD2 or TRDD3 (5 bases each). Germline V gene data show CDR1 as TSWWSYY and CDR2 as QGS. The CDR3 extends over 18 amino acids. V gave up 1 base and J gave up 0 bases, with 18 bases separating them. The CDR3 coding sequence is TGTGCTCTTGGGGAACGGCTGCCCTACTTGGGGAACACCGATAAACTCATCTTT. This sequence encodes CALGERLPYLGNTDKLIF.

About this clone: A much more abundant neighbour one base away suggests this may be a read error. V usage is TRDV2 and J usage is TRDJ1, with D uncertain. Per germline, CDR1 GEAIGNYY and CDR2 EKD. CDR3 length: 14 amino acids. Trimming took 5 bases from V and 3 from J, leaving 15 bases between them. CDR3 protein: CACGPVVGSDKLIF. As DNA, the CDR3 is TGTGCCTGTGGCCCTGTGGTGGGTTCCGATAAACTCATCTTT.

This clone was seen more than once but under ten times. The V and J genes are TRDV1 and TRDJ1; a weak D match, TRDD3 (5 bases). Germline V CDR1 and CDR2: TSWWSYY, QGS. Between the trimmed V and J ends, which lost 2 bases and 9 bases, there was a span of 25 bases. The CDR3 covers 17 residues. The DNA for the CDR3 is TGTGCTCTTGGGGAAGCATGGTATGGAATACGGGGGTTTCAACTCATCTTT. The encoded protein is CALGEAWYGIRGFQLIF.

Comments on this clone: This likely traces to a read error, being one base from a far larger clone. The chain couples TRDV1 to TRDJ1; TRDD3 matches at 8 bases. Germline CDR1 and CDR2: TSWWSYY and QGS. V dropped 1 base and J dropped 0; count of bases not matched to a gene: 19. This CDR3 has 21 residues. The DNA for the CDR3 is TGTGCTCTTGGGGAACGGTTCCATTCCTTAAGCTGGGGGACCCACACCGATAAACTCATCTTT. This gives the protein CALGERFHSLSWGTHTDKLIF.